These T cell receptor beta chains were read from a single sample in a study of CD8+CD57+ T cells in acquired aplastic anemia. TCRdb redid the calling of the reads with MiXCR, one entry per CDR3 protein. The sample records roughly 170,000 distinct CDR3 sequences, 48% being singletons. The sample taken for sequencing was sorted CD4+, CD8+, or CD8+CD57+ T cells (not recorded which) from PBMCs. All receptors come from a human donor with aplastic anemia. Both conserved end residues are trimmed from each CDR3. Clone size is stated in some rows and not others, as once, few, many or a class when expanded.

>many|TRBV14|TRBJ2-3
ASSQAGVTDTQY
>-|TRBV28|TRBJ1-6
ASSLFNPGQFNSPLH
>few|TRBV30|TRBJ1-4
AWATGLREKLF
>-|TRBV20-1|TRBJ2-7
SARPGQGGLEQY
>-|TRBV4-1|TRBJ2-4
ASSQDSSRTYKNIQY
>many|TRBV7-9|TRBJ1-1
ASSHRGGWDTEAF
>-|TRBV6-1|TRBJ2-3
AGSANTGTDTQY
>-|TRBV19|TRBJ1-1
ASSIPRVLTEAF
>many|TRBV29-1|TRBJ1-2
SLTGNDYGYT
>-|TRBV10-2|TRBJ1-1
ATREQGEVTEAF
>many|TRBV19|TRBJ1-5
ASSIGRQRNQPQH
>many|TRBV2|TRBJ1-1
ASTERGTEAF
>many|TRBV20-1|TRBJ1-5
SAGRTGDQPQH
>once|TRBV2|TRBJ1-4
ASQTGPYEKLF
>few|TRBV20-1|TRBJ2-7
SASDGTGRIYEQY
>many|TRBV29-1|TRBJ1-4
SVFRNEKLF
>-|TRBV5-1|TRBJ2-2
ASTPDLKMDTGELF